This T cell receptor (beta chain) was sequenced in a study of PD-L1 blockade in urothelial cancer. Study as a whole: About 90% of the roughly 30 patients were men who had bladder-origin urothelial cancer. At 3 weeks after treatment start (second dose) and again at 6 weeks, blood was analyzed. Points from the study as a whole: Tumor-linked clones in blood grew more by 3 weeks in durable-benefit patients.

Data came from immunoSEQ multiplex PCR; TCRdb stores just in-frame clones and leaves some out. The sample has some 53,000 clones; 60% to 80% are singletons. The CDR3 has 12 amino acids. Germline V CDR1 and CDR2: SNHLY, FYNNEI. Trimming left V 6 bases short and J 7 bases short, with 11 bases between. Each individual provided 1 to 8 samples (taken pretreatment and on-treatment). In its sample, this clone was seen once. What it recognizes is unknown. The chain recombines TRBV2 with TRBJ2-3; D might be TRBD2 (5 bases). Here the sequenced sample was PBMCs, taken around atezolizumab (anti-PD-L1) treatment. This clonotype originated in a man in his sixties or seventies with urothelial cancer. The CDR3 DNA reads TGTGCCAGCAGATGGGCGGGTTATACGCAGTATTTT. It encodes CASRWAGYTQYF. Using reference TRBV2 and TRBJ2-3 for the parts outside the CDR3, the full variable domain is EPEVTQTPSHQVTQMGQEVILRCVPISNHLYFYWYRQILGQKVEFLVSFYNNEISEKSEIFDDQFSVERPDGSNFTLKIRSTKLEDSAMYFCASRWAGYTQYFGPGTRLTVL.